A single sample is the source of the 5 T cell receptor beta chains below, sequenced in a study of control samples from healthy donors and cancer patients. Produced via immunoSEQ multiplex PCR; TCRdb's table is partial and in-frame only. The repertoire includes roughly 30,000 clones, about 87% of them detected once, and 1.6% sits in the top ten. Material: PBMCs. The receptors derive from a woman between 40 and 55 years old with lung cancer.

V usage is TRBV4-3 and J usage is TRBJ1-2, with TRBD1 identical over 12 bases. V gave up 4 bases and J gave up 4 bases; unmatched junction bases: 10. Germline V gives CDR1 LGHNA, CDR2 YSLEER. The CDR3 is 17 residues long. The CDR3 loop reads CASSPGTGGWEGYGYTF. The CDR3 DNA sequence: TGCGCCAGCAGCCCGGGGACAGGGGGCTGGGAAGGCTATGGCTACACCTTC.

The chain carries TRBV19 and TRBJ1-4; 9 bases are a match to TRBD1. Unmatched junction bases numbered 8, after V lost 6 bases and J lost 6 bases. The length of the CDR3 is 15 residues. Germline V lookup: CDR1 LNHDA, CDR2 SQIVND (reference sequence). CDR3 DNA sequence: TGTGCCAGTAGCAAAACCCGGGACAGGGATGAAAAACTGTTTTTT. It specifies CASSKTRDRDEKLFF.

This clone was counted once. The rearrangement uses TRBV19 and TRBJ2-7, with 10 bases matching TRBD1. The CDR3 loop spans 15 amino acids. The V segment lost 6 bases and the J segment 5 bases; nucleotides outside the gene matches: 10. Germline CDR1 is LNHDA and CDR2 is SQIVND (reference sequence). This CDR3 is CASSTLGGQGHEQYF. As DNA, the CDR3 is TGTGCCAGTAGCACACTAGGGGGACAGGGGCACGAGCAGTACTTC.

The rearrangement links TRBV6-5 to TRBJ1-5; 10 bases fit TRBD1. Trimming cost V 0 bases and J 2 bases; bases outside gene matches: 1. The CDR3 length is 16 residues. In germline, CDR1 is MNHEY, CDR2 SVGAGI. Here the CDR3 reads CASSYSGTGGNQPQHF. The CDR3 nucleotides read TGTGCCAGCAGTTACTCCGGGACAGGGGGCAATCAGCCCCAGCATTTT.

This clone has just one count. The chain couples TRBV6-1 to TRBJ1-5; no definite D call. Germline lookup yields CDR1 MNHNS and CDR2 SASEGT. V was cut by 1 base and J by 1 base, with 23 bases left in between. The CDR3 runs 20 residues. This chain's CDR3 is CASSEEISRWQYMSNQPQHF. The DNA of the CDR3 is TGTGCCAGCAGTGAAGAAATTTCCCGATGGCAGTACATGAGCAATCAGCCCCAGCATTTT.